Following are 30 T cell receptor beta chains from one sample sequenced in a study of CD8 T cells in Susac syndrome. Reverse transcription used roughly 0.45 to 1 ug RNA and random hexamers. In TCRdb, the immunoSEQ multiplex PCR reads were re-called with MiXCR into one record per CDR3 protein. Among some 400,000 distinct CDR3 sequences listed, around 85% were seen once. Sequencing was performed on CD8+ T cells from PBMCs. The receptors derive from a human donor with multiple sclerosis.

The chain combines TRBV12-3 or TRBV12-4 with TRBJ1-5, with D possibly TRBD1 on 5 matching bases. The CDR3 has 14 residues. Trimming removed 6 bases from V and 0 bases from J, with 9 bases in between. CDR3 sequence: CASSSGISNQPQHF. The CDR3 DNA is TGTGCCAGCAGCTCAGGGATTAGCAATCAGCCCCAGCATTTT.

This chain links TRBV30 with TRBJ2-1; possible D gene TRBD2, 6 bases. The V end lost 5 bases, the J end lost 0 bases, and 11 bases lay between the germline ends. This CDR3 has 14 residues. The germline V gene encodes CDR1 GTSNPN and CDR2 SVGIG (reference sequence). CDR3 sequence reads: CAWGTHSSYNEQFF. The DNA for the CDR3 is TGTGCCTGGGGGACTCACAGCTCCTACAATGAGCAGTTCTTC.

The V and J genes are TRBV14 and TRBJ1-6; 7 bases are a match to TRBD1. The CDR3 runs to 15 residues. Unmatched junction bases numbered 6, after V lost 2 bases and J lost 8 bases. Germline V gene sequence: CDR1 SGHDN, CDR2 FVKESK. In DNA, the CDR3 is TGTGCCAGCAGCCAATACTACAGGGGCGATTCACCCCTCCACTTT. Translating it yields CASSQYYRGDSPLHF.

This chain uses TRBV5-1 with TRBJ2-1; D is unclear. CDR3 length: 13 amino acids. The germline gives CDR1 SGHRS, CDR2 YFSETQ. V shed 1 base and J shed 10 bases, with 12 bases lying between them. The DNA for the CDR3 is TGCGCCAGCAGCTTGTTTGCGGCTGTGGAGCAGTTCTTC. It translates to CASSLFAAVEQFF.

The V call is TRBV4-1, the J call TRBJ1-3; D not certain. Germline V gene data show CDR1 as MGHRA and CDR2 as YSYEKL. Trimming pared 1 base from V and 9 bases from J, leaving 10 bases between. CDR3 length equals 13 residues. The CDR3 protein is CASSQGLESTIYF. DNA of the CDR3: TGCGCCAGCAGCCAAGGTCTGGAAAGCACCATATATTTT.

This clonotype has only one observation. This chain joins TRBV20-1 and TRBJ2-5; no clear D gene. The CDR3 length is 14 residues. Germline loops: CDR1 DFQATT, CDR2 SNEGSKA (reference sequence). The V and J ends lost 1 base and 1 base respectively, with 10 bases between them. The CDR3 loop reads CSARVPAFQETQYF. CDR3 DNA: TGCAGTGCTAGAGTGCCTGCGTTCCAAGAGACCCAGTACTTC.

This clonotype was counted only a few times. The CDR3 region has the DNA TGTGCCAGCAGTGACGCGAGAGCACGAATCGAGCAGTACTTC. This encodes CASSDARARIEQYF. The chain links TRBV6-1 to TRBJ2-7; no clear D. The germline V and J ends were trimmed by 3 bases and 6 bases, with 15 bases remaining between them. Germline CDR1 MNHNS, CDR2 SASEGT. This CDR3 region has 14 residues.

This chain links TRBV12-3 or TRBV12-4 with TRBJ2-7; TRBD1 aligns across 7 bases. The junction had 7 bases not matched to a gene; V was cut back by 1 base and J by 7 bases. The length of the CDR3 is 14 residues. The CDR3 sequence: CASSLGGGAGEQYF. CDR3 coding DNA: TGTGCCAGCAGTTTAGGAGGGGGCGCGGGTGAGCAGTACTTC.

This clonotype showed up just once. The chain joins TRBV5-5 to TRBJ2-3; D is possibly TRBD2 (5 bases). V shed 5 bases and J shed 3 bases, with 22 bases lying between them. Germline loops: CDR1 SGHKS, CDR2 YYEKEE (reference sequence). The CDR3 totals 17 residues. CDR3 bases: TGTGCCAGCAGGCTTGGGGATAGAGGGTTAACGACAGATACGCAGTATTTT. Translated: CASRLGDRGLTTDTQYF.

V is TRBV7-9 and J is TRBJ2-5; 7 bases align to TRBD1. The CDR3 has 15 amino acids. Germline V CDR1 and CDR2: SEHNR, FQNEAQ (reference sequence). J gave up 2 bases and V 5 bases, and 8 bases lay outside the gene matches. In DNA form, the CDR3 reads TGTGCCAGCAGCGCTAGGGACAGCGGACAAGAGACCCAGTACTTC. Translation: CASSARDSGQETQYF.

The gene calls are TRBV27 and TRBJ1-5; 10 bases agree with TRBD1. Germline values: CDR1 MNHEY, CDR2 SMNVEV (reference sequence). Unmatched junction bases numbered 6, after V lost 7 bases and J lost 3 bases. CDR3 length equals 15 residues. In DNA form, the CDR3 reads TGTGCCAGCAAAAGGGACAGGGGATACAATCAGCCCCAGCATTTT. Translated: CASKRDRGYNQPQHF.

The CDR3 DNA sequence: TGTGCCACCCAAGCCCTGGGTTGGGACAATGAGCAGTTCTTC. It specifies CATQALGWDNEQFF. The V and J genes are TRBV6-5 and TRBJ2-1; D uncertain. The CDR3 spans 14 residues. Trimming took off 10 bases at V and 5 bases at J, with 18 bases between the two ends. Germline assignment: CDR1 MNHEY and CDR2 SVGAGI.

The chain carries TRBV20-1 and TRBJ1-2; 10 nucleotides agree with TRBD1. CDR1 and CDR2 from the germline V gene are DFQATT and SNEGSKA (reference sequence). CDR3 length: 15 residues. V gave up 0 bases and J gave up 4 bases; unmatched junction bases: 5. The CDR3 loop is CSAREGTGELYGYTF. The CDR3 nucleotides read TGCAGTGCTAGAGAAGGGACAGGGGAACTCTATGGCTACACCTTC.

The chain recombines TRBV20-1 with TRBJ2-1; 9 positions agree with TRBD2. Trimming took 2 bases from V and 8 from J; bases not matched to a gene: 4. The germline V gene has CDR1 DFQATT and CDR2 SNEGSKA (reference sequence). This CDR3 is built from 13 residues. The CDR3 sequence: CSARLAGSYEQFF. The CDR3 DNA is TGCAGTGCTAGACTAGCGGGATCGTATGAGCAGTTCTTC.

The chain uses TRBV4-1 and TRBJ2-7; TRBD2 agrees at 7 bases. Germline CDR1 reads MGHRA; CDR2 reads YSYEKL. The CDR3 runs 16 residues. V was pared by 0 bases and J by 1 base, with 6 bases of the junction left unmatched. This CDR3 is CASSQDRAGGSYEQYF. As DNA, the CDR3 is TGCGCCAGCAGCCAAGATCGTGCCGGGGGGTCCTACGAGCAGTACTTC.

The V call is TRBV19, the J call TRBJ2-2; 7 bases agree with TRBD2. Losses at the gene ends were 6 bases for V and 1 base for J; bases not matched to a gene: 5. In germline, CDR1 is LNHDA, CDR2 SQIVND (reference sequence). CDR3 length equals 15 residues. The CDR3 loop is CASRPAGLNTGELFF. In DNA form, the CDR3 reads TGTGCCAGTAGACCAGCGGGGTTGAACACCGGGGAGCTGTTTTTT.

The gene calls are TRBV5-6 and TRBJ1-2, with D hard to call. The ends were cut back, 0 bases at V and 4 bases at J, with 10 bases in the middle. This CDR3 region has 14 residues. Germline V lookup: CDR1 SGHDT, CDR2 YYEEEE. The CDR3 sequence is CASSLEGFRYGYTF. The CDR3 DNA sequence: TGTGCCAGCAGCTTGGAGGGCTTCCGCTATGGCTACACCTTC.

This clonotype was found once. Here the CDR3 reads CASTIGGGELFF. CDR3 DNA sequence: TGTGCCAGCACCATAGGTGGAGGGGAGCTGTTTTTT. The rearrangement uses TRBV12-3 or TRBV12-4 and TRBJ2-2; D is undetermined. The CDR3 covers 12 residues. The germline V and J ends were trimmed by 7 bases and 8 bases, with 11 bases remaining between them.

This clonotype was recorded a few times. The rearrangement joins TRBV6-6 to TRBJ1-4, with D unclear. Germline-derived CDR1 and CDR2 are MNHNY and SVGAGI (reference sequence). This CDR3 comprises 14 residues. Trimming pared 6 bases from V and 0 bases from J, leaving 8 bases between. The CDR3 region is CASSYIATNEKLFF. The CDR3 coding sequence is TGTGCCAGCAGCTACATTGCAACTAATGAAAAACTGTTTTTT.

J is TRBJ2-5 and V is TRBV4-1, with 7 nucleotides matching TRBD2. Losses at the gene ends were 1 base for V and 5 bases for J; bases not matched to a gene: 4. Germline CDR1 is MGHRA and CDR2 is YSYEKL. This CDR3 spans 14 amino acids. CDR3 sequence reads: CASSQVGGMETQYF. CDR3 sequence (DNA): TGCGCCAGCAGCCAAGTGGGGGGGATGGAGACCCAGTACTTC.

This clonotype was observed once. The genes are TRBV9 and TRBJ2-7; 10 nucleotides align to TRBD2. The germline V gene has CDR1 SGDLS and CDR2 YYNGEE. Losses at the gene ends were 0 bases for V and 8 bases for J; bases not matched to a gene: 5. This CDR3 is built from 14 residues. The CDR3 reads CASSVGGAGGKQYF. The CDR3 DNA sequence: TGTGCCAGCAGCGTAGGAGGAGCGGGAGGGAAGCAGTACTTC.

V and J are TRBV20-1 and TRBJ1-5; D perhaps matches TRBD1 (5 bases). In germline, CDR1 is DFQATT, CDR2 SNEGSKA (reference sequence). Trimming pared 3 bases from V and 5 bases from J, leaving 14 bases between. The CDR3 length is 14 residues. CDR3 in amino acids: CSASVGQGYQPQHF. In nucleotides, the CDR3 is TGCAGTGCTAGCGTTGGGCAGGGCTATCAGCCCCAGCATTTT.

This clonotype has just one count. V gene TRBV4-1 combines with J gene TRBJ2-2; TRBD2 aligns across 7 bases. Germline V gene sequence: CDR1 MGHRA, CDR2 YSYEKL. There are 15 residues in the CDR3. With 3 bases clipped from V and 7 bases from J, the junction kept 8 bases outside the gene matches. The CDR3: CASSHRGLGVGELFF. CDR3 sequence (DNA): TGCGCCAGCAGCCACAGAGGACTAGGCGTCGGGGAGCTGTTTTTT.

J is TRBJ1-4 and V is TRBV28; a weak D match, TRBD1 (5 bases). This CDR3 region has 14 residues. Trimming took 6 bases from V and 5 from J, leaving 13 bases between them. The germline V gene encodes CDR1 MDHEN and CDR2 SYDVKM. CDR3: CASSGPWGNEKLFF. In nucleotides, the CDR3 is TGTGCCAGCAGCGGACCCTGGGGGAATGAAAAACTGTTTTTT.

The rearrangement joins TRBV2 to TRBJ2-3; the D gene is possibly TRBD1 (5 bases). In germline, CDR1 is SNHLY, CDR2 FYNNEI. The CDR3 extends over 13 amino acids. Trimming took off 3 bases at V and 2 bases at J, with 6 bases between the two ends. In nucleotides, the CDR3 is TGTGCCAGCAGTGACAGGGCCACAGATACGCAGTATTTT. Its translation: CASSDRATDTQYF.

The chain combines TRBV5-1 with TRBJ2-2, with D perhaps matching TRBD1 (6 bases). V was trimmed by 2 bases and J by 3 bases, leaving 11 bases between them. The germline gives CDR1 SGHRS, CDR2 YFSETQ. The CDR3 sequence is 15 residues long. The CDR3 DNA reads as TGCGCCAGCAGCTTATCTAACAGGGACACCGGGGAGCTGTTTTTT. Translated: CASSLSNRDTGELFF.

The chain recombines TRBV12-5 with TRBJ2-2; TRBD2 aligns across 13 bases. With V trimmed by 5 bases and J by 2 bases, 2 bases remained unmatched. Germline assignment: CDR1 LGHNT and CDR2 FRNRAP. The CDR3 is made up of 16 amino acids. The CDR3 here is CASGQGLAGNTGELFF. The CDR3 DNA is TGTGCTAGTGGTCAGGGACTAGCGGGAAACACCGGGGAGCTGTTTTTT.

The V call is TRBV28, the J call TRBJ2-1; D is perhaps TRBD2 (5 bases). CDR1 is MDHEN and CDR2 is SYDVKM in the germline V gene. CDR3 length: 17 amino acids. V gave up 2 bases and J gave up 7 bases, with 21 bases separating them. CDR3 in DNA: TGTGCCAGCAGTTTAGAAGGTGGAGGCAGTCTGGTTAATGAGCAGTTCTTC. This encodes CASSLEGGGSLVNEQFF.

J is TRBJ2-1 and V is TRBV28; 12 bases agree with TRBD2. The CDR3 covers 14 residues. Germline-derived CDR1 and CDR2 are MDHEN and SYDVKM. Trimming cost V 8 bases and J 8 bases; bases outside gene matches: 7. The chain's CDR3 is CASRGTSGWDEQFF. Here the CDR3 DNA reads TGTGCCAGCCGAGGGACTAGCGGGTGGGATGAGCAGTTCTTC.

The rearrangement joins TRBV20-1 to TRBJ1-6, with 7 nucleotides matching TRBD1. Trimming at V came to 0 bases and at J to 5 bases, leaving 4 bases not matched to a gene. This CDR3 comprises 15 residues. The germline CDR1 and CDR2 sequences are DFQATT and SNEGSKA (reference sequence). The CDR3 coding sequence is TGCAGTGCTAGAGACCCGGGACAGAATAATTCACCCCTCCACTTT. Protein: CSARDPGQNNSPLHF.